Reported below is one TCR beta chain. Its target is not known. The sample originates from a study of blood T cells in healthy people across ages. Study conclusions and caveats: While age rose, TCR beta diversity per million T cells dropped in a roughly linear way.

Germline CDR1 is SGHRS and CDR2 is YFSETQ. Trimming stripped 6 bases from V and 6 bases from J, with 13 bases between. The CDR3 is 13 amino acids. Next came a second PCR, run for about 7 to 12 cycles, which used a sample-barcoded 5' primer along with a J-beta primer mix. TCRdb re-called the 5' RACE reads through MiXCR, storing one row per CDR3 protein. This sample has about 800,000 distinct CDR3 sequences, with more than 20% found just once. These data also featured in a second study, about T cells of mothers and their children.

The chain joins TRBV5-1 to TRBJ2-4, with D possibly TRBD2 on 6 matching bases. Sequencing was performed on blood. This receptor was obtained from a boy between 10 and 17 years old in good health. In nucleotides, the CDR3 is TGCGCCAGCACCTACGAAGCGGGAAACATTCAGTACTTC. This translates into CASTYEAGNIQYF.